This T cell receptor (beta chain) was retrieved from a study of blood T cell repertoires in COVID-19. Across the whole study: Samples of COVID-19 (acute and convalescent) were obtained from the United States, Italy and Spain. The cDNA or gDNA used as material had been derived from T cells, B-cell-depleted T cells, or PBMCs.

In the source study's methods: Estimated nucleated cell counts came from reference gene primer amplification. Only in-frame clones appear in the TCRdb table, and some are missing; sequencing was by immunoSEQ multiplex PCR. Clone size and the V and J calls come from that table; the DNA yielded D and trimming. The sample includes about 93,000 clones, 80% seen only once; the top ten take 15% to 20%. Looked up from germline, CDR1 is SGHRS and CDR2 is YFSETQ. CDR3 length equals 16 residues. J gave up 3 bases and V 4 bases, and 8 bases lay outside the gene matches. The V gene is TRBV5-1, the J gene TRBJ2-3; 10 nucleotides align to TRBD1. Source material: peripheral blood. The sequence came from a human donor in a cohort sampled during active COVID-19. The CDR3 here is CASSPRRGQGTDTQYF. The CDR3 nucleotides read TGCGCCAGCAGCCCCCGACGGGGACAGGGGACAGATACGCAGTATTTT.